This TCR beta chain was captured in a study of PD-1 blockade in classical Hodgkin lymphoma. Brentuximab vedotin exposure varied among the patients, all of whom had relapsed after autologous stem cell transplantation. The CDR3 has 9 residues. The germline CDR1 and CDR2 sequences are LNHDA and SQIVND (reference sequence). V lost 10 bases, J lost 8 bases, and 8 bases lay in between. The table lists this clone with a few counts. Method: immunoSEQ multiplex PCR; TCRdb's copy keeps in-frame clones and lacks some. The sample consists of more than 25,000 clones, approximately 80% of them appearing once. The V call is TRBV19, the J call TRBJ1-2, with D perhaps TRBD1 (5 bases). The material was peripheral blood mononuclear cells (PBMCs), obtained before the second cycle of nivolumab. The clonotype was recovered from a human donor with classical Hodgkin lymphoma. The CDR3 DNA is TGTGCCACAGGGAGCGGCTACACCTTC. Translation gives CATGSGYTF.